This T cell receptor beta chain appears in the sequencing data of a study of OX40 agonist ivuxolimab in advanced cancers. Study-level findings and limits: On average, CD8+ T cells showed a greater number of expanded clones than CD4+. Low normalized T-cell clonal expansion was additionally recorded for some nonresponders.

The repertoire was sequenced with immunoSEQ multiplex PCR; TCRdb's copy has only in-frame clones and lacks some. The sample yields approximately 73,000 clones, around 87% seen once. Details on this clone: Its antigen is not identified.

This receptor was taken from an adult with an advanced solid tumor such as melanoma, head and neck, liver or kidney cancer. Sequenced here: CD4+ or CD8+ T cells sorted from blood, sampled in a trial of the OX40 agonist ivuxolimab.

CDR3 amino acids: CATEGRSGYEQYF. The CDR3 DNA sequence: TGTGCCACCGAGGGTAGGTCCGGCTACGAGCAGTACTTC. The chain recombines TRBV7-9 with TRBJ2-7; maybe TRBD2 (5 bases). V was clipped by 10 bases and J by 3 bases, with 16 bases between them. Germline V gene sequence: CDR1 SEHNR, CDR2 FQNEAQ (reference sequence). The CDR3 is 13 amino acids.